This T cell receptor beta chain was identified during a study of early T cells in non-severe SARS-CoV-2 infection. Study context: Sequencing of bulk RNA from unsorted whole blood was done, without chain pairing. Study observations and caveats: In VDJdb matching, anti-spike CD8 responses were favored while private and CD4 specificities went missing.

This clonotype was picked up many times. Antigen specificity is unknown. Germline CDR1 SGDLS, CDR2 YYNGEE. The CDR3 length is 16 residues. V lost 4 bases and J lost 4; bases outside the gene matches: 8. Unique molecular identifiers (one per individual cDNA molecule) were attached. TCRdb processed the 5' RACE reads anew with MiXCR; each CDR3 protein has one entry. The data show over 55,000 distinct CDR3 sequences, roughly a tenth seen once. The sample was whole blood. The receptor comes from an adult who was a healthcare worker with PCR-confirmed SARS-CoV-2 infection or an uninfected control (not recorded which). The chain joins TRBV9 to TRBJ2-2, with 9 bases aligning to TRBD2. The CDR3 region is CASSPVAGASTGELFF. The CDR3 DNA sequence: TGTGCCAGCAGCCCGGTAGCGGGGGCGTCCACCGGGGAGCTGTTTTTT.